This is a list of T cell receptor beta chains from one sample in a study of control samples from healthy donors and cancer patients. Assay: immunoSEQ multiplex PCR; the TCRdb copy retains only in-frame clones and omits some. Among roughly 130,000 clones listed, roughly 84% were seen once. The sequencing sample was made of blood. These receptors were collected from a man aged 45-60 years in good health. The CDR3 runs from the conserved cysteine through the conserved F or W. A D gene is named only where the DNA matches it firmly. For some rows the clone size is stated as once, few or many, or as a class when expanded; others skip it.

clone size: NA
J gene: TRBJ1-5
D gene: NA
V gene: TRBV12-5
CDR3 DNA: TGTGCTAGTGGTTTGGTACTGGGGGATAGCAATCAGCCCCAGCATTTT
CDR3 protein: CASGLVLGDSNQPQHF

clone size: NA
J gene: TRBJ2-5
D gene: TRBD2
V gene: TRBV9
CDR3 DNA: TGTGCCAGCAGCATTACGGGACTAGCGGGGGGGCTCGAGACCCAGTACTTC
CDR3 protein: CASSITGLAGGLETQYF

clone size: NA
J gene: TRBJ1-6
D gene: NA
V gene: TRBV27
CDR3 DNA: TGTGCCAGCAGTCGATCAGAGATATATAATTCACCCCTCCACTTT
CDR3 protein: CASSRSEIYNSPLHF

clone size: NA
J gene: TRBJ2-5
D gene: NA
V gene: TRBV10-3
CDR3 DNA: TGTGCCATCAATTCGTGGTATTTTGGGGCGAGGGAAGAGACCCAGTACTTC
CDR3 protein: CAINSWYFGAREETQYF

clone size: few
J gene: TRBJ2-7
D gene: NA
V gene: TRBV7-3
CDR3 DNA: TGTGCCAGCAGCTTAAGGCAGGACAGCGAGCAGTACTTC
CDR3 protein: CASSLRQDSEQYF

clone size: NA
J gene: TRBJ1-4
D gene: NA
V gene: TRBV19
CDR3 DNA: TGTGCCAGTAGTATTTTGGGGGCTGATGAAAAACTGTTTTTT
CDR3 protein: CASSILGADEKLFF

clone size: NA
J gene: TRBJ1-1
D gene: NA
V gene: TRBV7-8
CDR3 DNA: TGTGCCAGCAGCTTATACAGAGCTGAAGCTTTCTTT
CDR3 protein: CASSLYRAEAFF

clone size: NA
J gene: TRBJ1-2
D gene: NA
V gene: TRBV28
CDR3 DNA: TGTGCCAGCTTAACTATCGGGTCTCCCGGTGGCTACACCTTC
CDR3 protein: CASLTIGSPGGYTF

clone size: NA
J gene: TRBJ2-5
D gene: NA
V gene: TRBV5-4
CDR3 DNA: TGTGCCAGCAGCTTCGGAGAGACCCAGTACTTC
CDR3 protein: CASSFGETQYF

clone size: once
J gene: TRBJ1-1
D gene: NA
V gene: TRBV6-5
CDR3 DNA: TGTGCCAGCAGCAGTCAGACCTTGAACACTGAAGCTTTCTTT
CDR3 protein: CASSSQTLNTEAFF

clone size: NA
J gene: TRBJ2-7
D gene: TRBD1
V gene: TRBV19
CDR3 DNA: TGTGCCAGTAGTAGCCGTCGGGACAGGGAATCCCACGAGCAGTACTTC
CDR3 protein: CASSSRRDRESHEQYF

clone size: NA
J gene: TRBJ1-1
D gene: NA
V gene: TRBV19
CDR3 DNA: TGTGCCAGTAGTATAATTTTCGGTCCAGGGTCGCACACTGAAGCTTTCTTT
CDR3 protein: CASSIIFGPGSHTEAFF

clone size: NA
J gene: TRBJ2-1
D gene: NA
V gene: TRBV4-1
CDR3 DNA: TGCGCCAGCAGCCAAGGTTTTAACTACAATGAGCAGTTCTTC
CDR3 protein: CASSQGFNYNEQFF

clone size: NA
J gene: TRBJ1-2
D gene: NA
V gene: TRBV7-2
CDR3 DNA: TGTGCCAGCAGCTTAGCGGGGGACTATGGCTACACCTTC
CDR3 protein: CASSLAGDYGYTF

clone size: NA
J gene: TRBJ1-6
D gene: NA
V gene: TRBV29-1
CDR3 DNA: TGCAGCGTTGAAGAAGGCCTAAATTCACCCCTCCACTTT
CDR3 protein: CSVEEGLNSPLHF

clone size: NA
J gene: TRBJ2-1
D gene: TRBD2
V gene: TRBV19
CDR3 DNA: TGTGCCAGCACCACGAGGCATGGGGGGGGATCCTACAATGAGCAGTTCTTC
CDR3 protein: CASTTRHGGGSYNEQFF

clone size: NA
J gene: TRBJ2-2
D gene: NA
V gene: TRBV6-1
CDR3 DNA: TGTGCCAGCAGTGAAATGAGGCTTAACACCGGGGAGCTGTTTTTT
CDR3 protein: CASSEMRLNTGELFF

clone size: many
J gene: TRBJ1-2
D gene: NA
V gene: TRBV7-9
CDR3 DNA: TGTGCCAGCAGCTTTGTGACAGCCTATGGCTACACCTTC
CDR3 protein: CASSFVTAYGYTF

clone size: NA
J gene: TRBJ1-1
D gene: NA
V gene: TRBV11-2
CDR3 DNA: TGTGCCAGCAAAGGCAGGGCGGCTGAAGCTTTCTTT
CDR3 protein: CASKGRAAEAFF

clone size: NA
J gene: TRBJ2-1
D gene: TRBD1
V gene: TRBV14
CDR3 DNA: TGTGCCAGCAGCCAATTTCAGGGGGCAGCCTACAATGAGCAGTTCTTC
CDR3 protein: CASSQFQGAAYNEQFF

clone size: NA
J gene: TRBJ2-7
D gene: TRBD2
V gene: TRBV28
CDR3 DNA: TGTGCCAGCAGTTTGAGTTTGGCGGGGGGGTACTACGAGCAGTACTTC
CDR3 protein: CASSLSLAGGYYEQYF

clone size: NA
J gene: TRBJ2-5
D gene: TRBD1
V gene: TRBV30
CDR3 DNA: TGTGCCTGGAGTGTAGGACAGGGATTATGGTACCAAGAGACCCAGTACTTC
CDR3 protein: CAWSVGQGLWYQETQYF

clone size: NA
J gene: TRBJ2-2
D gene: TRBD1
V gene: TRBV24-1
CDR3 DNA: TGTGCCACCAGTGAGGCGGAGGGACAGGGCCCCGGGGAGCTGTTTTTT
CDR3 protein: CATSEAEGQGPGELFF

clone size: NA
J gene: TRBJ2-3
D gene: TRBD1
V gene: TRBV7-2
CDR3 DNA: TGTGCCAGCAGCTTACTAGGGGGCCCAGATACGCAGTATTTT
CDR3 protein: CASSLLGGPDTQYF

clone size: once
J gene: TRBJ2-7
D gene: TRBD1
V gene: TRBV11-2
CDR3 DNA: TGTGCCAGCAGCTCCCGGGACAGGGCACACGAGCAGTACTTC
CDR3 protein: CASSSRDRAHEQYF

clone size: NA
J gene: TRBJ2-7
D gene: NA
V gene: TRBV5-6
CDR3 DNA: TGTGCCAGCAGCCAATCAGGAAGGGAGCAGTACTTC
CDR3 protein: CASSQSGREQYF

clone size: NA
J gene: TRBJ2-7
D gene: NA
V gene: TRBV3-1/TRBV3-2
CDR3 DNA: TGTGCCAGCAGCCAAGTCAGCGGTGGCCCCTACGAGCAGTACTTC
CDR3 protein: CASSQVSGGPYEQYF

clone size: NA
J gene: TRBJ2-7
D gene: NA
V gene: TRBV10-1
CDR3 DNA: TGCGCCAGCTCGGGCAGCTCCTACGAGCAGTACTTC
CDR3 protein: CASSGSSYEQYF

clone size: NA
J gene: TRBJ2-7
D gene: NA
V gene: TRBV20-1
CDR3 DNA: TGCAGTGCCCCCCGGTTCCACGAGCAGTACTTC
CDR3 protein: CSAPRFHEQYF

clone size: NA
J gene: TRBJ1-6
D gene: NA
V gene: TRBV11-3
CDR3 DNA: TGTGCCAGCAGCCCAGGCCAGGAAGATTCACCCCTCCACTTT
CDR3 protein: CASSPGQEDSPLHF

clone size: NA
J gene: TRBJ2-1
D gene: NA
V gene: TRBV19
CDR3 DNA: TGTGCCAGTAGTATGGTGGTGGGGGCGGTTTCCTACAATGAGCAGTTCTTC
CDR3 protein: CASSMVVGAVSYNEQFF

clone size: NA
J gene: TRBJ2-4
D gene: NA
V gene: TRBV7-8
CDR3 DNA: TGTGCCAGCAGCTTAGAACGGGGTCTCAGCGGAAACATTCAGTACTTC
CDR3 protein: CASSLERGLSGNIQYF

clone size: NA
J gene: TRBJ2-3
D gene: TRBD2
V gene: TRBV2
CDR3 DNA: TGTGCCAGCAGAGACTTCCTAGCGGGGGGCACAGATACGCAGTATTTT
CDR3 protein: CASRDFLAGGTDTQYF

clone size: NA
J gene: TRBJ1-6
D gene: NA
V gene: TRBV6-6
CDR3 DNA: TGTGCCAGCAGTTATTACGACGGATATTCACCCCTCCACTTT
CDR3 protein: CASSYYDGYSPLHF

clone size: NA
J gene: TRBJ2-1
D gene: TRBD2
V gene: TRBV6-2/TRBV6-3
CDR3 DNA: TGTGCCAGCAGTTACACTAGCGGGGGTTACAATGAGCAGTTCTTC
CDR3 protein: CASSYTSGGYNEQFF

clone size: NA
J gene: TRBJ2-7
D gene: TRBD1
V gene: TRBV29-1
CDR3 DNA: TGCAGCGTTGATTCCGGGACAGGGAGTTACGAGCAGTACTTC
CDR3 protein: CSVDSGTGSYEQYF

clone size: NA
J gene: TRBJ1-5
D gene: NA
V gene: TRBV28
CDR3 DNA: TGTGCCAGCAGGATAGGCCCCCTTAGCAATCAGCCCCAGCATTTT
CDR3 protein: CASRIGPLSNQPQHF

clone size: few
J gene: TRBJ1-2
D gene: NA
V gene: TRBV3-1/TRBV3-2
CDR3 DNA: TGTGCCAGCAGCCAAGGAACTTATGGCTACACCTTC
CDR3 protein: CASSQGTYGYTF

clone size: NA
J gene: TRBJ2-3
D gene: NA
V gene: TRBV11-1
CDR3 DNA: TGTGCCAGCAGCTTAGGGGGAACAAGTGGGGATACGCAGTATTTT
CDR3 protein: CASSLGGTSGDTQYF

clone size: NA
J gene: TRBJ2-1
D gene: NA
V gene: TRBV2
CDR3 DNA: TGTGCCAGCAGTCGGGGAAGCTCCTACAATGAGCAGTTCTTC
CDR3 protein: CASSRGSSYNEQFF

clone size: NA
J gene: TRBJ1-2
D gene: NA
V gene: TRBV9
CDR3 DNA: TGTGCCAGCAGCGTAGGATGGGGCTATGGCTACACCTTC
CDR3 protein: CASSVGWGYGYTF

clone size: NA
J gene: TRBJ2-7
D gene: TRBD2
V gene: TRBV11-2
CDR3 DNA: TGTGCCAGCAGCTTAGGGGACTACCCTCTCTACGAGCAGTACTTC
CDR3 protein: CASSLGDYPLYEQYF

clone size: NA
J gene: TRBJ1-1
D gene: NA
V gene: TRBV11-2
CDR3 DNA: TGTGCCAGCAGCTTAGTACCAGGGTCGAGATCTGAAGCTTTCTTT
CDR3 protein: CASSLVPGSRSEAFF

clone size: NA
J gene: TRBJ2-7
D gene: NA
V gene: TRBV7-9
CDR3 DNA: TGTGCCAGCAGGCAGTACGAGCAGTACTTC
CDR3 protein: CASRQYEQYF

clone size: NA
J gene: TRBJ1-6
D gene: NA
V gene: TRBV5-1
CDR3 DNA: TGCGCCAGCAGCACCGATCAACAAGCCTCCGGTTCACCCCTCCACTTT
CDR3 protein: CASSTDQQASGSPLHF

clone size: few
J gene: TRBJ2-3
D gene: NA
V gene: TRBV24-1
CDR3 DNA: TGTGCCACCAGCTCGGGAGAGGGGACAGATACGCAGTATTTT
CDR3 protein: CATSSGEGTDTQYF

clone size: few
J gene: TRBJ2-2
D gene: NA
V gene: TRBV5-1
CDR3 DNA: TGCGCCAGCAGCGGGGGCGGACAGCTGAACACCGGGGAGCTGTTTTTT
CDR3 protein: CASSGGGQLNTGELFF

clone size: NA
J gene: TRBJ1-2
D gene: NA
V gene: TRBV5-1
CDR3 DNA: TGCGCCAGCAGCCCGGCCGGGGGGGGTGGCTATGGCTACACCTTC
CDR3 protein: CASSPAGGGGYGYTF